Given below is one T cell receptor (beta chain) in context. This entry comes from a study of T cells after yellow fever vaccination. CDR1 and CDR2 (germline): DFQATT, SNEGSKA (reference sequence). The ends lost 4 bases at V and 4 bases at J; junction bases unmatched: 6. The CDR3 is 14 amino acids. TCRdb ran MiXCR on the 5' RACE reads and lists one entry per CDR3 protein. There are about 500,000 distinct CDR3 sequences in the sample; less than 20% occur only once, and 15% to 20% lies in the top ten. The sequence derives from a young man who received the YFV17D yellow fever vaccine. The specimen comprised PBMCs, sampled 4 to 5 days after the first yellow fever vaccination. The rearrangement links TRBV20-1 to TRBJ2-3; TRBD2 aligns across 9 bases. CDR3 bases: TGCAGTGCTAATCGACCTAGCGGGGCAGATACGCAGTATTTT. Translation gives CSANRPSGADTQYF.